Listed below are T cell receptor beta chains from one sample, sequenced in a study of CD8+ T cells in alopecia areata. The data were produced by immunoSEQ multiplex PCR, yet TCRdb's version contains in-frame clones alone and is incomplete. The sample holds about 200,000 clones; around three fifths are singletons and the top ten take approximately 1.4%. The sequences come from CD4+ T cells sorted from blood, collected around week 50, from a patient treated with tofacitinib. These receptors came from a human donor with alopecia areata. Both conserved end residues are part of each CDR3. D genes are given only for firm matches. Expanded clones are given a class, and other clones once, few, many or no size at all.

size	V	J	length	D	DNA	CDR3
-	TRBV11-2	TRBJ2-1	14	-	TGTGCCAGCAGCTTAGATAACCTAGCGTGGGAGCAGTTCTTC	CASSLDNLAWEQFF
-	TRBV11-3	TRBJ2-7	13	TRBD2	TGTGCCAGCAGCGTAGCGGGGGAATACGAGCAGTACTTC	CASSVAGEYEQYF
few	TRBV29-1	TRBJ2-1	15	-	TGCAGCGTTGAAGAGGGGAGAGGCAGCTACAATGAGCAGTTCTTC	CSVEEGRGSYNEQFF
few	TRBV29-1	TRBJ2-5	16	TRBD1	TGCAGCGCCGACCTAGGGACAGCGACTCCCCAAGAGACCCAGTACTTC	CSADLGTATPQETQYF
-	TRBV7-2	TRBJ1-5	16	-	TGTGCCAGCAGCCCGCCCATCTCCAGCGGCAATCAGCCCCAGCATTTT	CASSPPISSGNQPQHF
few	TRBV4-3	TRBJ2-7	13	-	TGCGCCAGCAGCCAAGTGACAACCTACGAGCAGTACTTC	CASSQVTTYEQYF
-	TRBV6-5	TRBJ2-2	15	-	TGTGCCAGCAGTCCACAGATCTTAGGCACCGGGGAGCTGTTTTTT	CASSPQILGTGELFF
few	TRBV7-9	TRBJ2-7	16	TRBD1	TGTGCCAGCAGCTTAGGGGGACAGGGAGGCTTCAACGAGCAGTACTTC	CASSLGGQGGFNEQYF
-	TRBV7-9	TRBJ1-2	10	-	TGTGCCAGCAGCTCTAAATACAGGAGCTTC	CASSSKYRSF
-	TRBV6-1	TRBJ2-2	15	-	TGTGCCAGCACCCCGGGGGGCGCGAACACCGGGGAGCTGTTTTTT	CASTPGGANTGELFF
-	TRBV6-6	TRBJ1-1	15	TRBD1	TGTGCCAGCAGTAGGGACAGGGTGGTGAACACTGAAGCTTTCTTT	CASSRDRVVNTEAFF
once	TRBV27	TRBJ2-1	15	-	TGTGCCATAGGATCAGGGGGGCTCTCCTACAATGAGCAGTTCTTC	CAIGSGGLSYNEQFF
-	TRBV4-3	TRBJ1-5	16	-	TGCGCCAGCAGCCAAGAAGCGGGGCATAGCAATCAGCCCCAGCATTTT	CASSQEAGHSNQPQHF
-	TRBV4-3	TRBJ2-1	12	-	TGCGCCAGCAGCCAAGCGCGGACGGAGCAGTTCTTC	CASSQARTEQFF
-	TRBV9	TRBJ1-5	15	-	TGTGCCAGCAGCGTAGACTCCCTACCCAATCAGCCCCAGCATTTT	CASSVDSLPNQPQHF
few	TRBV7-2	TRBJ2-5	13	-	TGTGCCAGCAGCCCAGGGGATCGCGAGACCCAGTACTTC	CASSPGDRETQYF
-	TRBV7-9	TRBJ1-1	13	-	TGTGCCAGCACCACCAGGGGATGGGGTGAAGCTTTCTTT	CASTTRGWGEAFF
-	TRBV7-9	TRBJ1-2	14	-	TGTGCCAGCAGCTTCAATCCCCTAGGGAATGGCTACACCTTC	CASSFNPLGNGYTF
-	TRBV5-1	TRBJ1-1	13	-	TGCGCCAGCAGCTCGGCGAGGAACACTGAAGCTTTCTTT	CASSSARNTEAFF
-	TRBV9	TRBJ1-2	14	TRBD1	TGTGCCAGCAGCGCGGACAGGACAAACTATGGCTACACCTTC	CASSADRTNYGYTF
few	TRBV2	TRBJ2-2	14	-	TGTGCCAGCAGTGAAGTTAGGAACACCGGGGAGCTGTTTTTT	CASSEVRNTGELFF
few	TRBV5-1	TRBJ2-5	14	-	TGCGCCAGCAGCTTGAGGACAACACAAGAGACCCAGTACTTC	CASSLRTTQETQYF
few	TRBV6-6	TRBJ1-1	15	-	TGTGCCAGCAGTTACGGTAGTTTACAGAACACTGAAGCTTTCTTT	CASSYGSLQNTEAFF
-	TRBV28	TRBJ2-4	11	-	TGTGCCAGCAGCGAAAAAAACATTCAGTACTTC	CASSEKNIQYF
-	TRBV29-1	TRBJ1-2	10	-	TGCAGCGTTGAGGGGGAAGGCTACACCTTC	CSVEGEGYTF
-	TRBV29-1	TRBJ1-1	13	-	TGCAGCGTGGGACACCGTTTGAACACTGAAGCTTTCTTT	CSVGHRLNTEAFF
-	TRBV2	TRBJ2-1	15	-	TGTGCCAGCAGTGAAGGTCAGACAATCTACAATGAGCAGTTCTTC	CASSEGQTIYNEQFF
-	TRBV5-6	TRBJ2-3	14	-	TGTGCCAGCAGCTTGAAGACACTCACAGATACGCAGTATTTT	CASSLKTLTDTQYF
many	TRBV4-1	TRBJ1-1	14	-	TGCGCCAGCAGCAAGTGGGCCAGGGAAGATGAAGCTTTCTTT	CASSKWAREDEAFF
-	TRBV30	TRBJ2-5	13	-	TGTGCCTGGAGCGGGGGAGCGAAAGAGACCCAGTACTTC	CAWSGGAKETQYF
-	TRBV19	TRBJ1-2	14	-	TGTGCCAGTAGTATGAGCGGGGAAGCTACTGGCTACACCTTC	CASSMSGEATGYTF
-	TRBV7-9	TRBJ1-1	13	TRBD1	TGTGCCAGCAGGAAACCGGGACAGGGTGAAGCTTTCTTT	CASRKPGQGEAFF
-	TRBV11-2	TRBJ2-2	15	-	TGTGCCAGCAGCCCCGGGACAATGAACACCGGGGAGCTGTTTTTT	CASSPGTMNTGELFF
-	TRBV29-1	TRBJ1-1	11	-	TGCAGCGTTGGCTGGGACACTGAAGCTTTCTTT	CSVGWDTEAFF
-	TRBV29-1	TRBJ1-1	12	-	TGCAGCGCCCGTTCGAGGAACACTGAAGCTTTCTTT	CSARSRNTEAFF
-	TRBV30	TRBJ1-2	11	-	TGTGCCTGGGTGGGGGTCTATGGCTACACCTTC	CAWVGVYGYTF
few	TRBV29-1	TRBJ1-4	14	-	TGCAGCGTTGAAGAGGAGGGGAAAGGTGAAAAACTGTTTTTT	CSVEEEGKGEKLFF
-	TRBV5-4	TRBJ2-3	14	-	TGTGCCAGCAGCCCGGGTCTTAGCACAGATACGCAGTATTTT	CASSPGLSTDTQYF
few	TRBV5-1	TRBJ1-1	14	-	TGCGCCAGCAGCTTCGACTCCCGGGTAGCTGAAGCTTTCTTT	CASSFDSRVAEAFF
-	TRBV30	TRBJ2-7	16	TRBD1	TGTGCCTGGAGTTCCGACCGGGGGGACAGGGGCTACGAGCAGTACTTC	CAWSSDRGDRGYEQYF
-	TRBV30	TRBJ1-1	13	-	TGTGCCTGGAGAAGACAGGCCAACACTGAAGCTTTCTTT	CAWRRQANTEAFF